The 8 T cell receptor beta chains given below trace back to one sample, sequenced in a study of control samples from healthy donors and cancer patients. Method: immunoSEQ multiplex PCR; TCRdb's copy keeps in-frame clones and lacks some. The sample comprises about 120,000 clones, over 90% of which are singletons, and about 2.6% rests with the top ten. What was sequenced was blood. Receptors originate from a man aged 30-40 years in good health.

V gene TRBV3-1 (or the pseudogene TRBV3-2) combines with J gene TRBJ2-7; no reliable D call. The germline V gene encodes CDR1 LGHDT and CDR2 YNNKEL (reference sequence). This CDR3 is built from 17 residues. V shed 2 bases and J shed 0 bases, with 17 bases lying between them. The CDR3 DNA reads as TGTGCCAGCAGCCAAAGTGGGCGCTCACCGAGCTCCTACGAGCAGTACGTC. Protein: CASSQSGRSPSSYEQYV.

This sequence joins TRBV10-3 and TRBJ2-7; TRBD1 matches 7 bases. Losses at the gene ends were 0 bases for V and 6 bases for J; bases not matched to a gene: 2. The germline gives CDR1 ENHRY, CDR2 SYGVKD. The length of the CDR3 is 13 residues. CDR3 region: CAISESEGAEQYF. For the CDR3, the DNA is TGTGCCATCAGTGAGTCAGAGGGGGCCGAGCAGTACTTC.

The CDR3 DNA reads as TGTGCCAGCAGCTTAAATGCGGGGGGGCCGTTCGAGCAGTACTTC. This sequence encodes CASSLNAGGPFEQYF. This chain uses TRBV7-3 with TRBJ2-7; 9 nucleotides match TRBD2. The J segment lost 6 bases and the V segment lost 1 base, leaving 7 bases of the junction unmatched. Per the germline V gene, CDR1 is SGHTA and CDR2 is FQGTGA. The CDR3 is 15 amino acids.

V is TRBV5-1 and J is TRBJ2-3, with D unclear. The germline V and J ends were trimmed by 2 bases and 4 bases, with 8 bases remaining between them. The CDR3 has 13 residues. CDR1 and CDR2 from the germline V gene are SGHRS and YFSETQ. The CDR3 nucleotides read TGCGCCAGCAGCTTTACTGGGTCAGATACGCAGTATTTT. Protein sequence: CASSFTGSDTQYF.

CDR3 sequence reads: CAWSVRVGRGAFF. The CDR3 DNA sequence: TGTGCCTGGAGTGTACGAGTTGGGCGCGGAGCTTTCTTT. The V and J genes are TRBV30 and TRBJ1-1; no clear D. Germline loops: CDR1 GTSNPN, CDR2 SVGIG (reference sequence). Trimming cost V 0 bases and J 10 bases, with 15 bases left between them. The CDR3 length is 13 residues.

This clone has only one observation. The V call is TRBV3-1 (or the pseudogene TRBV3-2), the J call TRBJ2-3; 10 bases align to TRBD2. The CDR3 runs 18 residues. Germline trimming cut 0 bases from V and 2 bases from J; bases unmatched to any gene: 8. Germline lookup yields CDR1 LGHDT and CDR2 YNNKEL (reference sequence). For the CDR3, the DNA is TGTGCCAGCAGCCAAGATGGGGCAAGCGGGGGGGCCACAGATACGCAGTATTTT. Translation gives CASSQDGASGGATDTQYF.

This sequence joins TRBV30 and TRBJ1-2; the D gene is possibly TRBD1 (5 bases). Germline V gives CDR1 GTSNPN, CDR2 SVGIG (reference sequence). Trimming cost V 3 bases and J 4 bases, with 18 bases left between them. The CDR3 is 15 amino acids. The CDR3 reads CAWSPGRGSGYGYTF. Written as DNA, the CDR3 is TGTGCCTGGAGCCCCGGTCGGGGCTCCGGCTATGGCTACACCTTC.

The rearrangement links TRBV2 to TRBJ1-5; a possible D gene is TRBD1 (6 bases). V was shortened by 7 bases and J by 5 bases, with 12 bases between the two germline ends. The CDR3 is 13 amino acids. Looked up from germline, CDR1 is SNHLY and CDR2 is FYNNEI. The CDR3 loop is CASKGGLDQPQHF. DNA of the CDR3: TGTGCCAGCAAGGGGGGCCTCGATCAGCCCCAGCATTTT.